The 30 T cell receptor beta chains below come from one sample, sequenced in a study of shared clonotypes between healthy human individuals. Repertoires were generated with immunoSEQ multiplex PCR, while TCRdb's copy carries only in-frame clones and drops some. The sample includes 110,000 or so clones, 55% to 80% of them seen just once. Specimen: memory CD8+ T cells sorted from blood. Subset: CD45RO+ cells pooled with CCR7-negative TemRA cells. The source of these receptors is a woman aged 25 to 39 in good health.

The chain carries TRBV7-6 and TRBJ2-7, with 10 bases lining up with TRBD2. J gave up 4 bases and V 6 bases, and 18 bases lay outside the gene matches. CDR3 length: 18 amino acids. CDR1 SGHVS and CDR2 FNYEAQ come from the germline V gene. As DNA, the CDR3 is TGTGCCAGCAGTTATCGACCCCGATTTAGCGGGAGGAGGTACGAGCAGTACTTC. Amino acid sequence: CASSYRPRFSGRRYEQYF.

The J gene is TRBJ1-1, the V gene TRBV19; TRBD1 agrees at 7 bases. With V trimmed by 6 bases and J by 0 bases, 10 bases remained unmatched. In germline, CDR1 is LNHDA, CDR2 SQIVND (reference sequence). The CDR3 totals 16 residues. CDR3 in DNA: TGTGCCAGTAGGACCGGGACAGAAAACCTGAACACTGAAGCTTTCTTT. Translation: CASRTGTENLNTEAFF.

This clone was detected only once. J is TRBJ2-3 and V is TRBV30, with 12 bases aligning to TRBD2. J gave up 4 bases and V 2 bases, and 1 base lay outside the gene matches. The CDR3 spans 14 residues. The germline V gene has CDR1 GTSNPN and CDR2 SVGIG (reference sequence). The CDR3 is CAWSRLAGADTQYF. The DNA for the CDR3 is TGTGCCTGGAGTAGACTAGCGGGAGCAGATACGCAGTATTTT.

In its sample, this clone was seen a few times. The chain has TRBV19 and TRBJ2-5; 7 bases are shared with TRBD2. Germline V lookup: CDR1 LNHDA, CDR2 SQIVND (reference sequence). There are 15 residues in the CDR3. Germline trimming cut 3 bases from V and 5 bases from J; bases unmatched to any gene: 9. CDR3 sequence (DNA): TGTGCCAGTAGTATTTCCTTGCGGGAGCATGAGACCCAGTACTTC. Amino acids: CASSISLREHETQYF. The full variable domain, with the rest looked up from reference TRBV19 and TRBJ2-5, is DGGITQSPKYLFRKEGQNVTLSCEQNLNHDAMYWYRQDPGQGLRLIYYSQIVNDFQKGDIAEGYSVSREKKESFPLTVTSAQKNPTAFYLCASSISLREHETQYFGPGTRLLVL.

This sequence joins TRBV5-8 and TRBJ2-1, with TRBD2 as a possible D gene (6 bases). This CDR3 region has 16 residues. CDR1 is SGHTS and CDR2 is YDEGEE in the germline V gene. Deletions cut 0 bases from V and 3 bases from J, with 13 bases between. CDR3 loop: CASSLAGDLYYNEQFF. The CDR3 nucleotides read TGTGCCAGCAGCTTGGCCGGGGACTTATACTACAATGAGCAGTTCTTC.

This chain's CDR3 is CASSDGTGGTQYF. CDR3 coding DNA: TGCGCCAGCAGCGATGGGACTGGTGGGACCCAGTACTTC. The V and J genes are TRBV5-1 and TRBJ2-5, with D maybe TRBD2 (6 bases). The V end lost 4 bases, the J end lost 7 bases, and 14 bases lay between the germline ends. This CDR3 has 13 amino acids. Germline V gene sequence: CDR1 SGHRS, CDR2 YFSETQ.

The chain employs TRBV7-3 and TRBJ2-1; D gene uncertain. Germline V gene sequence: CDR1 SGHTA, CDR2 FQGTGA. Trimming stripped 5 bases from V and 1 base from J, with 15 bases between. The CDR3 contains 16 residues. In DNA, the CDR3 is TGTGCCAGCAGCCTAAACAGTTCTGGTTCCTACAATGAGCAGTTCTTC. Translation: CASSLNSSGSYNEQFF.

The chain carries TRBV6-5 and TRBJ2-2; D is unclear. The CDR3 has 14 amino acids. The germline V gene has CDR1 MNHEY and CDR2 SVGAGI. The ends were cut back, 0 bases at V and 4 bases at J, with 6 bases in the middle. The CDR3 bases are TGTGCCAGCAGTTACTCGGGCCCCACCGGGGAGCTGTTTTTT. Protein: CASSYSGPTGELFF.

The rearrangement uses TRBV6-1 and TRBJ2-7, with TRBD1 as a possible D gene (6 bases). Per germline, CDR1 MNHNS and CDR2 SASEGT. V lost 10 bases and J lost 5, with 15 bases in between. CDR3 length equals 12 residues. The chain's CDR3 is CATREGGDEQYF. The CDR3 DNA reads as TGTGCCACCAGGGAAGGGGGTGACGAGCAGTACTTC.

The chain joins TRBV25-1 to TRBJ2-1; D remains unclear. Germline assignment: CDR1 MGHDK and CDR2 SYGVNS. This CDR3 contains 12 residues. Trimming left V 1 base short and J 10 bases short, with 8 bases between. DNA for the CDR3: TGTGCCAGCAGTGAATCCCACTTGGAGCAGTTCTTC. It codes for CASSESHLEQFF.

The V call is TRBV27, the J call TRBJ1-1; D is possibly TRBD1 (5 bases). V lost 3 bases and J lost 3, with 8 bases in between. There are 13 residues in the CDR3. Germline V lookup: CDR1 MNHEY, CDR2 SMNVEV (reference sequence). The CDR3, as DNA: TGTGCCAGCAGTTTCGGGGGTCACACTGAAGCTTTCTTT. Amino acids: CASSFGGHTEAFF.

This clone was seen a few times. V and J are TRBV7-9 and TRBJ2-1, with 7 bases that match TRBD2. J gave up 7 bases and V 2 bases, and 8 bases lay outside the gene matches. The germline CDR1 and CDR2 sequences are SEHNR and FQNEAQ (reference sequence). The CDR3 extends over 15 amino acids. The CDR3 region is CASSLTSGIQNEQFF. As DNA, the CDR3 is TGTGCCAGCAGCTTAACCAGCGGGATTCAGAATGAGCAGTTCTTC. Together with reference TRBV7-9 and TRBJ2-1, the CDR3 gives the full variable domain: DTGVSQNPRHKITKRGQNVTFRCDPISEHNRLYWYRQTLGQGPEFLTYFQNEAQLEKSRLLSDRFSAERPKGSFSTLEIQRTEQGDSAMYLCASSLTSGIQNEQFFGPGTRLTVL.

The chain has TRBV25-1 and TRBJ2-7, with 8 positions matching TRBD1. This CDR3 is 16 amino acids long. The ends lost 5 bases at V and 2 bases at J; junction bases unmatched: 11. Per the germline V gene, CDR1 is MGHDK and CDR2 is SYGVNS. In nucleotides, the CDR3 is TGTGCCAGCAGTTCCACCACGGGACAGGTTACCTACGAGCAGTACTTC. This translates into CASSSTTGQVTYEQYF.

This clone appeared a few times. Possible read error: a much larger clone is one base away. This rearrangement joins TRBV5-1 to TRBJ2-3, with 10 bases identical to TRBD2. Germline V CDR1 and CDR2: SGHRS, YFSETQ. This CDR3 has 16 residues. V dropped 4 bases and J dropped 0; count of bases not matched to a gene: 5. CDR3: CASSHASGSSTDTQYF. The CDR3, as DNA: TGCGCCAGCAGCCACGCTAGCGGGAGTAGCACAGATACGCAGTATTTT. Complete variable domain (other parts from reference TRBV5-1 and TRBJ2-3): KAGVTQTPRYLIKTRGQQVTLSCSPISGHRSVSWYQQTPGQGLQFLFEYFSETQRNKGNFPGRFSGRQFSNSRSEMNVSTLELGDSALYLCASSHASGSSTDTQYFGPGTRLTVL.

The CDR3 nucleotides read TGTGCCAGCAGCTTAGTGAGGCGTGGCTCTCTCTCTGGAAACACCATATATTTT. Translating gives CASSLVRRGSLSGNTIYF. The chain uses TRBV7-8 and TRBJ1-3, with D unclear. Germline-derived CDR1 and CDR2 are SGHVS and FQNEAQ. CDR3 length: 18 amino acids. V was pared by 1 base and J by 0 bases, with 16 bases between.

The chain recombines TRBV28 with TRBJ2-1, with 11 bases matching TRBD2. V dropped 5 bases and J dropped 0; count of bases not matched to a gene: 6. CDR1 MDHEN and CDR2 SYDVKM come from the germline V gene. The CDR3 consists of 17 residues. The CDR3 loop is CASSPGLAVSSYNEQFF. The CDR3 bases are TGTGCCAGCAGTCCGGGACTAGCGGTTAGCTCCTACAATGAGCAGTTCTTC. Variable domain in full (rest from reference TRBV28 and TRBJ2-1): DVKVTQSSRYLVKRTGEKVFLECVQDMDHENMFWYRQDPGLGLRLIYFSYDVKMKEKGDIPEGYSVSREKKERFSLILESASTNQTSMYLCASSPGLAVSSYNEQFFGPGTRLTVL.

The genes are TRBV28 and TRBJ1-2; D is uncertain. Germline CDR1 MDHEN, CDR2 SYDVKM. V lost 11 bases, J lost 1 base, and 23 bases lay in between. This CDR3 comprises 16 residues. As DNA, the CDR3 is TGTGCCTCTACCACCGGGCAGCAACTACTTAACTATGGCTACACCTTC. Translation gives CASTTGQQLLNYGYTF.

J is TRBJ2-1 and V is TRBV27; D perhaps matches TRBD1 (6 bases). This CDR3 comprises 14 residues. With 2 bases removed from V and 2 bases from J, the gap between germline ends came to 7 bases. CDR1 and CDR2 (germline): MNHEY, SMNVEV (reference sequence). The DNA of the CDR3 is TGTGCCAGCAGTTTAGCAGGGGCCTACAATGAGCAGTTCTTC. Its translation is CASSLAGAYNEQFF.

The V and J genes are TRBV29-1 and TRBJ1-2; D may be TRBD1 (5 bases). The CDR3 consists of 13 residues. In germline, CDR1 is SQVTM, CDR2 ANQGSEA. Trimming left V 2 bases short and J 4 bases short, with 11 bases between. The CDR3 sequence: CSVELSGGYGYTF. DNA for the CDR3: TGCAGCGTTGAATTGTCCGGGGGCTATGGCTACACCTTC.

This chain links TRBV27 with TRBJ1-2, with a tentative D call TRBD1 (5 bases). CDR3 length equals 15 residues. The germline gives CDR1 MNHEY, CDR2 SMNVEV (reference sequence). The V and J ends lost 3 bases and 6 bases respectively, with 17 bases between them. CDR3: CASSLTEGIVDGYTF. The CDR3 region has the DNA TGTGCCAGCAGTTTGACCGAGGGGATCGTGGATGGCTACACCTTC.

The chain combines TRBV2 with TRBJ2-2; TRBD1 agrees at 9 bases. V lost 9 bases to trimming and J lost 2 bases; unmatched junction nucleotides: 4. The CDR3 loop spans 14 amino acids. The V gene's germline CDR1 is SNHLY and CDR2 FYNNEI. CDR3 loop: CASKQGANTGELFF. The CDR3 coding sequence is TGTGCCAGTAAACAGGGGGCAAACACCGGGGAGCTGTTTTTT.

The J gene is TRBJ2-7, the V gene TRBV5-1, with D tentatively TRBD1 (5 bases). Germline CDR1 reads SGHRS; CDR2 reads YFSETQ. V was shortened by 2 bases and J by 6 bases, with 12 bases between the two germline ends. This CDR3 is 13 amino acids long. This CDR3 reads CASSFSQGTEQYF. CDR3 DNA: TGCGCCAGCAGCTTTTCCCAGGGAACCGAGCAGTACTTC.

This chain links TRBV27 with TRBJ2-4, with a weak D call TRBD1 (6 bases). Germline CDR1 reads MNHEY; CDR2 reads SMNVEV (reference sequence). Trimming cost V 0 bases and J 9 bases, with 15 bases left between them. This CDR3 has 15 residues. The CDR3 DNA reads TGTGCCAGCAGTTTATCATTCGGGACAAGAGGCATTCAGTACTTC. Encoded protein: CASSLSFGTRGIQYF.

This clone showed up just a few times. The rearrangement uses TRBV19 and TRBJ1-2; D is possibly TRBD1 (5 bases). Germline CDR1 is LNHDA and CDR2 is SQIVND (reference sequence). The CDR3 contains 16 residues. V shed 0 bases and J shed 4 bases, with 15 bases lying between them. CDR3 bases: TGTGCCAGTAGTATAGATAACGCGGGACCTCTCTATGGCTACACCTTC. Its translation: CASSIDNAGPLYGYTF.

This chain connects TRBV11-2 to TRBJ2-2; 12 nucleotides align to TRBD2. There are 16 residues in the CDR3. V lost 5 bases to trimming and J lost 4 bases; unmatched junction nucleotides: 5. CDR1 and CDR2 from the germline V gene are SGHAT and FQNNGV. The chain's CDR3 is CASSPSGRGGTGELFF. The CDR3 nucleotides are TGTGCCAGCAGCCCTAGCGGGAGGGGGGGCACCGGGGAGCTGTTTTTT.

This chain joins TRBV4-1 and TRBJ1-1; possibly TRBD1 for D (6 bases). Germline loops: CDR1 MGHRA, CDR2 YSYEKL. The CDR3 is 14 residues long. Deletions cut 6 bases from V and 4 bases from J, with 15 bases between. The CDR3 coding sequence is TGCGCCAGCAGTTCTCTTCAACAGGGCACTGAAGCTTTCTTT. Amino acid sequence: CASSSLQQGTEAFF.

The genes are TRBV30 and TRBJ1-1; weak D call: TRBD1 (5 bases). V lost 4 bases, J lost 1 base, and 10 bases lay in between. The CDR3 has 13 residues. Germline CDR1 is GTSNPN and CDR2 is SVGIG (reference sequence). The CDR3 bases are TGTGCCTGGAAGTGGGGCAGGAACACTGAAGCTTTCTTT. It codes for CAWKWGRNTEAFF.

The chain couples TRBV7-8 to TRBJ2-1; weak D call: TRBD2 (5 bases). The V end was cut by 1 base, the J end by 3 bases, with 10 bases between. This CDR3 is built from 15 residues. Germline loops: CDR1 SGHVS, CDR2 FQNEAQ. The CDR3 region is CASSLGVRGYNEQFF. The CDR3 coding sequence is TGTGCCAGCAGCTTAGGAGTCCGGGGCTACAATGAGCAGTTCTTC.

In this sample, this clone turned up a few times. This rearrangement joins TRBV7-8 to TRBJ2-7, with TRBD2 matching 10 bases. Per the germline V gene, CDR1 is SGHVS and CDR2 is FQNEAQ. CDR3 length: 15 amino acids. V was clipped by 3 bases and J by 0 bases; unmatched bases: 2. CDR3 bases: TGTGCCAGCAGCTTTCGGACTAGCGGCTCCTACGAGCAGTACTTC. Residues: CASSFRTSGSYEQYF.

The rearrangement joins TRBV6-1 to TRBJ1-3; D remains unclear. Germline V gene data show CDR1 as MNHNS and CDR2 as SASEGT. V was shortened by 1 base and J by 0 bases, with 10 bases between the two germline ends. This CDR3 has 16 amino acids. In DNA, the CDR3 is TGTGCCAGCAGTGAAGGGACGGCTTACTCTGGAAACACCATATATTTT. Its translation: CASSEGTAYSGNTIYF.